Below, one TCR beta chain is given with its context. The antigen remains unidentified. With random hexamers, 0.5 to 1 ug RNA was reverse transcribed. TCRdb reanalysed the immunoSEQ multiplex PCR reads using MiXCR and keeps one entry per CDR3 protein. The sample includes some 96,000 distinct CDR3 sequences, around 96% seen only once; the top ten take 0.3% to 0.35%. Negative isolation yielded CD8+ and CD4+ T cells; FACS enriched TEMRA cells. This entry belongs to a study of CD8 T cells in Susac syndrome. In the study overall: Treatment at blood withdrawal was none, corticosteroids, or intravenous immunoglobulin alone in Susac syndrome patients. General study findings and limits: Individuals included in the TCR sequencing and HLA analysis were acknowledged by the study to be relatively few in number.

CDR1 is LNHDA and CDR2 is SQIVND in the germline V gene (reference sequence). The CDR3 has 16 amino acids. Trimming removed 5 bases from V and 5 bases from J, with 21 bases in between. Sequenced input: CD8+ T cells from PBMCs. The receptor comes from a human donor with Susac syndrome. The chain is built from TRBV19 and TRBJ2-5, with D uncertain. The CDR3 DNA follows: TGTGCCAGTAGTTCATTTGGGCTGGCCCCCGGGGAGACCCAGTACTTC. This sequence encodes CASSSFGLAPGETQYF.